Only a few counts were recorded for the clone carrying this T cell receptor (beta chain). What it binds is not known. Carried by each TCR cDNA molecule was a unique molecular identifier. A single record per CDR3 protein comes from TCRdb applying MiXCR to the 5' RACE reads. The table has 35,000 to 45,000 distinct CDR3 sequences, approximately 7.2% seen once; the top ten hold approximately 30%. Time point reported: sample taken at primary tumor resection. Unsorted samples of tumor, nontumor lung or frozen PBMC had their whole RNA sequenced. The germline V gene has CDR1 MDHEN and CDR2 SYDVKM. This CDR3 contains 16 residues. Trimming left V 3 bases short and J 0 bases short, with 12 bases between. This sample was taken from a study of spatial heterogeneity in lung cancer. Study context: Alpha-chain detections were consistently fewer than beta-chain detections among the sequences.

Study-wide findings and caveats: Ubiquitous expanded tumor TCRs showed up in blood more at resection than follow-up.

The chain couples TRBV28 to TRBJ2-1, with TRBD2 as a possible D gene (6 bases). Sequencing was performed on PBMCs, taken at surgery. This sequence was found in a female donor with early-stage non-small cell lung cancer. As DNA, the CDR3 is TGTGCCAGCAGTTTTTCCGGCGGGGCCTCCTACAATGAGCAGTTCTTC. This translates into CASSFSGGASYNEQFF.